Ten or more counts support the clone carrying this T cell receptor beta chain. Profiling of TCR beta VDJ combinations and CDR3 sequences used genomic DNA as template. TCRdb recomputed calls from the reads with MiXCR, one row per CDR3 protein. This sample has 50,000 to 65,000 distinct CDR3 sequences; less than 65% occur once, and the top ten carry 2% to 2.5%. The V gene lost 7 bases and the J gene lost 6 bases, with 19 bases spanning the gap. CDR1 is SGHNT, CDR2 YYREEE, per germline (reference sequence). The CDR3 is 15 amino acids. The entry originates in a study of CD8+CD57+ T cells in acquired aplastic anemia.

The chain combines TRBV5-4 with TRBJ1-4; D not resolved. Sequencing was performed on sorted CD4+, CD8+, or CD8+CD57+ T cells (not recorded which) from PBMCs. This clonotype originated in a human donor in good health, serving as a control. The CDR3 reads CASGAWSPGDEKLFF. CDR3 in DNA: TGTGCCAGCGGAGCTTGGAGCCCCGGGGATGAAAAACTGTTTTTT. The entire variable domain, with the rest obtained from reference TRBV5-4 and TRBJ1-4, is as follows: ETGVTQSPTHLIKTRGQQVTLRCSSQSGHNTVSWYQQALGQGPQFIFQYYREEENGRGNFPPRFSGLQFPNYSSELNVNALELDDSALYLCASGAWSPGDEKLFFGSGTQLSVL.